Each of the 21 T cell receptor beta chains below was sequenced from the same sample in a study of OX40 agonist ivuxolimab in advanced cancers. TCRdb's copy holds only in-frame clones and misses some; the assay was immunoSEQ multiplex PCR. The sample carries approximately 70,000 clones, around 88% recorded once. This material consisted of CD4+ or CD8+ T cells sorted from blood, taken in a trial of the OX40 agonist ivuxolimab. These receptors originate from an adult with an advanced solid tumor such as melanoma, head and neck, liver or kidney cancer.

The V and J genes are TRBV7-9 and TRBJ2-5; D gene uncertain. The CDR3 contains 11 residues. CDR1 is SEHNR and CDR2 is FQNEAQ in the germline V gene (reference sequence). V lost 0 bases and J 7 bases, leaving 3 bases between the germline ends. CDR3 loop: CASSLAGTQYF. CDR3 coding DNA: TGTGCCAGCAGCTTAGCGGGGACCCAGTACTTC.

V usage is TRBV29-1 and J usage is TRBJ2-3; 8 bases are shared with TRBD1. The CDR3 covers 12 residues. The germline V gene encodes CDR1 SQVTM and CDR2 ANQGSEA. Germline trimming cut 6 bases from V and 3 bases from J; bases unmatched to any gene: 2. The CDR3 DNA reads TGCAGCGTGACAGGGGTGACAGATACGCAGTATTTT. Translating gives CSVTGVTDTQYF.

This clone was observed a few times. The rearrangement uses TRBV10-3 and TRBJ2-7, with 10 bases that match TRBD1. V was pared by 10 bases and J by 4 bases, with 10 bases of the junction left unmatched. Per germline, CDR1 ENHRY and CDR2 SYGVKD. This CDR3 has 14 residues. CDR3 DNA sequence: TGTGCCACGACCGACAGGGGGCAAGGGTACGAGCAGTACTTC. As protein: CATTDRGQGYEQYF.

This rearrangement joins TRBV5-1 to TRBJ2-3; D possibly uses TRBD1 or TRBD2 (5 bases each). This CDR3 is 14 amino acids long. The V gene's germline CDR1 is SGHRS and CDR2 YFSETQ. The V and J ends lost 4 bases and 4 bases respectively, with 13 bases between them. DNA for the CDR3: TGCGCCAGCAGCCCTGGGGGAGTAGCAGATACGCAGTATTTT. Translating it yields CASSPGGVADTQYF. The whole variable domain, filled in from reference TRBV5-1 and TRBJ2-3, reads KAGVTQTPRYLIKTRGQQVTLSCSPISGHRSVSWYQQTPGQGLQFLFEYFSETQRNKGNFPGRFSGRQFSNSRSEMNVSTLELGDSALYLCASSPGGVADTQYFGPGTRLTVL.

The V and J genes are TRBV5-6 and TRBJ2-1, with D possibly being TRBD1 (5 bases). Germline CDR1 SGHDT, CDR2 YYEEEE. CDR3 length: 13 amino acids. V was cut by 2 bases and J by 6 bases, with 9 bases left in between. The CDR3 is CASSFRQSNEQFF. In DNA, the CDR3 is TGTGCCAGCAGCTTCCGACAGTCCAATGAGCAGTTCTTC.

The chain links TRBV2 to TRBJ2-3, with 11 bases lining up with TRBD1. V was clipped by 4 bases and J by 8 bases; unmatched bases: 8. CDR3 length: 15 amino acids. Germline CDR1 SNHLY, CDR2 FYNNEI. For the CDR3, the DNA is TGTGCCAGCAGTGCCGGGACAGGGGGAAGGGGTACGCAGTATTTT. Protein sequence: CASSAGTGGRGTQYF.

V usage is TRBV6-5 and J usage is TRBJ2-7; D is unclear. V lost 5 bases, J lost 0 bases, and 8 bases lay in between. CDR1 and CDR2 (germline): MNHEY, SVGAGI. This CDR3 contains 13 residues. CDR3 bases: TGTGCCAGCAGTATCTACCGCTCCTACGAGCAGTACTTC. It translates to CASSIYRSYEQYF.

The chain is built from TRBV7-8 and TRBJ1-1, with D maybe TRBD1 (5 bases). The germline V gene has CDR1 SGHVS and CDR2 FQNEAQ. The CDR3 has 13 residues. V was shortened by 4 bases and J by 4 bases, with 10 bases between the two germline ends. CDR3 sequence (DNA): TGTGCCAGCAGCTCGGGACGGACCACTGAAGCTTTCTTT. Amino acids: CASSSGRTTEAFF. Variable domain in full (rest from reference TRBV7-8 and TRBJ1-1): GAGVSQSPRYKVAKRGQDVALRCDPISGHVSLFWYQQALGQGPEFLTYFQNEAQLDKSGLPSDRFFAERPEGSVSTLKIQRTQQEDSAVYLCASSSGRTTEAFFGQGTRLTVV.

The rearrangement joins TRBV2 to TRBJ2-7, with D possibly TRBD2 on 5 matching bases. Germline V lookup: CDR1 SNHLY, CDR2 FYNNEI. V shed 10 bases and J shed 7 bases, with 17 bases lying between them. The CDR3 covers 12 residues. The CDR3 sequence: CATGRASREQYF. The CDR3 nucleotides read TGTGCCACAGGACGGGCTAGCAGGGAGCAGTACTTC.

J is TRBJ1-4 and V is TRBV6-5, with 7 bases matching TRBD1. Trimming removed 7 bases from V and 5 bases from J; junction bases left unmatched: 1. The germline V gene has CDR1 MNHEY and CDR2 SVGAGI. The CDR3 runs 12 residues. The CDR3 DNA follows: TGTGCCAGCATGGGACAGAATGAAAAACTGTTTTTT. Protein product: CASMGQNEKLFF.

CDR3 DNA sequence: TGTGCCAGCAGCTCCAGGGGGACATCTGGAAACACCATATATTTT. Its translation is CASSSRGTSGNTIYF. This chain links TRBV11-2 with TRBJ1-3; 7 bases align to TRBD1. The CDR3 has 15 residues. The trim removed 4 bases at V and 1 base at J, leaving 4 bases unmatched. Germline V gene data show CDR1 as SGHAT and CDR2 as FQNNGV.

This clone was detected only a few times. This sequence joins TRBV10-1 and TRBJ2-7; 7 positions agree with TRBD1. Per the germline V gene, CDR1 is WNHNN and CDR2 is SYGVQD (reference sequence). The CDR3 is made up of 15 amino acids. V shed 1 base and J 7 bases; nucleotides not matched to a gene: 10. The CDR3 loop is CASSELGDRDSEQYF. CDR3 bases: TGCGCCAGCAGTGAGTTGGGGGACAGAGATTCGGAGCAGTACTTC.

The J gene is TRBJ1-2, the V gene TRBV6-5, with 10 bases fitting TRBD1. The CDR3 totals 14 residues. The germline gives CDR1 MNHEY, CDR2 SVGAGI. V was pared by 2 bases and J by 7 bases, with 4 bases of the junction left unmatched. The CDR3 sequence: CASSYDRGRGGYTF. The CDR3 region has the DNA TGTGCCAGCAGTTACGACAGGGGGCGGGGTGGCTACACCTTC.

This chain uses TRBV5-8 with TRBJ1-1; the D is unclear. From germline, CDR1 is SGHTS and CDR2 YDEGEE. V was pared by 8 bases and J by 7 bases, with 3 bases between. This CDR3 spans 8 amino acids. CDR3 coding DNA: TGTGCCAGGGGTGAAGCTTTCTTT. Encoded protein: CARGEAFF.

This rearrangement joins TRBV6-1 to TRBJ1-5, with D possibly TRBD1 on 6 matching bases. V lost 8 bases to trimming and J lost 3 bases, with 8 bases between them. The germline V gene has CDR1 MNHNS and CDR2 SASEGT. The CDR3 runs to 12 residues. The CDR3 DNA follows: TGTGCCAGCCACAGGGTCAATCAGCCCCAGCATTTT. It codes for CASHRVNQPQHF.

The V gene is TRBV11-2, the J gene TRBJ1-2; unclear D gene. Germline values: CDR1 SGHAT, CDR2 FQNNGV. Trimming cost V 0 bases and J 4 bases, with 3 bases left between them. The CDR3 consists of 12 residues. The CDR3 is CASSLESYGYTF. For the CDR3, the DNA is TGTGCCAGCAGCTTAGAATCCTATGGCTACACCTTC. The full variable domain, with the rest looked up from reference TRBV11-2 and TRBJ1-2, is EAGVAQSPRYKIIEKRQSVAFWCNPISGHATLYWYQQILGQGPKLLIQFQNNGVVDDSQLPKDRFSAERLKGVDSTLKIQPAKLEDSAVYLCASSLESYGYTFGSGTRLTVV.

CDR3 DNA: TGCGCCAGCAGCCAAGGTCCCCTACTCCAAGAGACCCAGTACTTC. This gives the protein CASSQGPLLQETQYF. The chain recombines TRBV4-1 with TRBJ2-5; no definite D call. The germline V and J ends were trimmed by 1 base and 1 base, with 10 bases remaining between them. CDR1 and CDR2 from the germline V gene are MGHRA and YSYEKL. The CDR3 extends over 15 amino acids.

V gene TRBV18 combines with J gene TRBJ1-3; possible D gene TRBD1, 5 bases. V was shortened by 3 bases and J by 3 bases, with 21 bases between the two germline ends. This CDR3 comprises 18 residues. Germline CDR1 reads KGHSH; CDR2 reads LQKENI. In DNA, the CDR3 is TGTGCCAGCTCACCGCGCGGGACCGCGATCTTCGGTGGAAACACCATATATTTT. It is translated as CASSPRGTAIFGGNTIYF.

This chain uses TRBV18 with TRBJ2-5; D ambiguous. The CDR3 sequence is 14 residues long. Trimming took 6 bases from V and 2 from J, leaving 13 bases between them. Per the germline V gene, CDR1 is KGHSH and CDR2 is LQKENI. CDR3 DNA: TGTGCCAGCTCCTGGCTGGCAGATCAAGAGACCCAGTACTTC. Translation: CASSWLADQETQYF.

V usage is TRBV6-5 and J usage is TRBJ2-1, with 14 bases lining up with TRBD2. J lost 8 bases, V lost 6 bases, and 0 bases had no gene match. This CDR3 is 13 amino acids long. Germline V gene data show CDR1 as MNHEY and CDR2 as SVGAGI. The CDR3 DNA reads TGTGCCAGCAGGGGACTAGCGGGGGATGAGCAGTTCTTC. Residues: CASRGLAGDEQFF.

A single count supports this clone. This chain uses TRBV7-9 with TRBJ2-5; D remains ambiguous. Trimming took off 5 bases at V and 2 bases at J, with 15 bases between the two ends. CDR3 size: 15 residues. Germline values: CDR1 SEHNR, CDR2 FQNEAQ (reference sequence). DNA for the CDR3: TGTGCCAGCAGCCCCAGAACCAGCCGGCAAGAGACCCAGTACTTC. As protein: CASSPRTSRQETQYF.